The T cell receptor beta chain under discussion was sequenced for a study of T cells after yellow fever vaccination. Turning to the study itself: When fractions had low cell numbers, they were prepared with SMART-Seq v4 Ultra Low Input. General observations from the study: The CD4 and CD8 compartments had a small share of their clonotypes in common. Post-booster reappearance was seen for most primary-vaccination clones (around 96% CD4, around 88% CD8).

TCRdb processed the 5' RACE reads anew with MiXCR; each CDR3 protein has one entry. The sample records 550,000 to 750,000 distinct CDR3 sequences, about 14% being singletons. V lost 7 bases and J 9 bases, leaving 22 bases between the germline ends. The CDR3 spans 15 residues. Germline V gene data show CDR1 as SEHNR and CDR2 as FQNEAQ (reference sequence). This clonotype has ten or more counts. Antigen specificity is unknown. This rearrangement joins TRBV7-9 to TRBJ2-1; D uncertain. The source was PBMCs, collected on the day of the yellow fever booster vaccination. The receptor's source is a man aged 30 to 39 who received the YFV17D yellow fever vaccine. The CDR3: CASNPFLIETGEQFF. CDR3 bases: TGTGCCAGCAACCCTTTCTTAATAGAAACGGGTGAGCAGTTCTTC.